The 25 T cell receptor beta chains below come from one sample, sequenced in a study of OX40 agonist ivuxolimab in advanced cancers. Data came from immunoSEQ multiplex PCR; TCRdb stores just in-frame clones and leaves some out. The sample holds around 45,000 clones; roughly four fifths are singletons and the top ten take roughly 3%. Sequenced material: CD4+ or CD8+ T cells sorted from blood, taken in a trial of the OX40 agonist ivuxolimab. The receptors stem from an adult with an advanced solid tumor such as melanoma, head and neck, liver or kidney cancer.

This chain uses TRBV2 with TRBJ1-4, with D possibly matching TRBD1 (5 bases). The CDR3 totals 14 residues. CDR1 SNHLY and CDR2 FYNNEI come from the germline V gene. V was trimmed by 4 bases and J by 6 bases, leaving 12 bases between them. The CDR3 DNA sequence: TGTGCCAGCAGTGTGGGCAGGGCGGATGAAAAACTGTTTTTT. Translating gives CASSVGRADEKLFF.

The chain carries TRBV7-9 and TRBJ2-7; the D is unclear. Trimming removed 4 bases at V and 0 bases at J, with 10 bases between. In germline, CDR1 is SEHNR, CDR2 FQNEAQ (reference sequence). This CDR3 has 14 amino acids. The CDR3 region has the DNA TGTGCCAGCAGCTCACCAGGTACCTCCTACGAGCAGTACTTC. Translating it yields CASSSPGTSYEQYF.

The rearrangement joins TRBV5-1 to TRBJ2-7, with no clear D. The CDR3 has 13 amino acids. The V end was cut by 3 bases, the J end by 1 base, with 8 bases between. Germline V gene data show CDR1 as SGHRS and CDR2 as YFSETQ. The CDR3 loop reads CASSSYQSYEQYF. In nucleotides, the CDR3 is TGCGCCAGCAGCTCATACCAGTCCTACGAGCAGTACTTC.

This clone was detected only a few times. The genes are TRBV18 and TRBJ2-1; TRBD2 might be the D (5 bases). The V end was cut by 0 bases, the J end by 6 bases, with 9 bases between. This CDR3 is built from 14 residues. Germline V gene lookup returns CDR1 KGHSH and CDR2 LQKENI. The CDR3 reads CASSPPSLANEQFF. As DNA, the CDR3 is TGTGCCAGCTCACCACCGAGTCTAGCCAATGAGCAGTTCTTC. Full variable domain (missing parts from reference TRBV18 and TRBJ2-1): NAGVMQNPRHLVRRRGQEARLRCSPMKGHSHVYWYRQLPEEGLKFMVYLQKENIIDESGMPKERFSAEFPKEGPSILRIQQVVRGDSAAYFCASSPPSLANEQFFGPGTRLTVL.

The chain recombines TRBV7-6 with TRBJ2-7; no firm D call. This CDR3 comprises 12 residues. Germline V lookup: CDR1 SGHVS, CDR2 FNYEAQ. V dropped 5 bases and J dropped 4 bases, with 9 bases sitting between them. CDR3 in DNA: TGTGCCAGCAGCCTCAGAGGTTACGAGCAGTACTTC. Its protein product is CASSLRGYEQYF.

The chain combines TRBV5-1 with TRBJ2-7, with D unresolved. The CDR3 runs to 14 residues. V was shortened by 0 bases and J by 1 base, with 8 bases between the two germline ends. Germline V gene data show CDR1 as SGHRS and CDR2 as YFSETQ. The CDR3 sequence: CASSLAGQSYEQYF. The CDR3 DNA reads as TGCGCCAGCAGCTTGGCCGGGCAGTCCTACGAGCAGTACTTC.

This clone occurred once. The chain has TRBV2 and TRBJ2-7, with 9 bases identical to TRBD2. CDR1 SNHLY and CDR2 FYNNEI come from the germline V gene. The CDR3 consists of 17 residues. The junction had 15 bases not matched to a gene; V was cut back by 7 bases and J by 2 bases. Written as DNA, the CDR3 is TGTGCCAGCACCACCAAGCCCCCAGCGGGAGGTGCCTACGAGCAGTACTTC. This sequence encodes CASTTKPPAGGAYEQYF.

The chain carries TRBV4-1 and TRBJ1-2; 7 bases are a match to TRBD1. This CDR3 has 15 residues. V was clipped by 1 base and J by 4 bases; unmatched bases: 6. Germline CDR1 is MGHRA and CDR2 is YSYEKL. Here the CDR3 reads CASSQGEDRIYGYTF. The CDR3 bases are TGCGCCAGCAGCCAAGGCGAGGACAGGATCTATGGCTACACCTTC.

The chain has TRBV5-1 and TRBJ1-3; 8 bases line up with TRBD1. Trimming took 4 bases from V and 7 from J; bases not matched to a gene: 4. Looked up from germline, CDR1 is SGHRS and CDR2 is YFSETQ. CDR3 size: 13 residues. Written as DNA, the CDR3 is TGCGCCAGCAGCGTAGACAGGGGCAACACCATATATTTT. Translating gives CASSVDRGNTIYF.

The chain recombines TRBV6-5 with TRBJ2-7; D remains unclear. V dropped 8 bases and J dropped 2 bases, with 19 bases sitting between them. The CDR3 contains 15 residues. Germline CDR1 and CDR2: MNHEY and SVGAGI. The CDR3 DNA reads TGTGCCAGCGGGTCTGGACGGACGGTCCCCTACGAGCAGTACTTC. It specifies CASGSGRTVPYEQYF.

The CDR3 nucleotides read TGTGCCACCAGCAGACCCGACGTGATCCGTAGCGAAAAACTGTTTTTT. Its protein product is CATSRPDVIRSEKLFF. V and J are TRBV15 and TRBJ1-4; D unresolved. Trimming removed 2 bases at V and 8 bases at J, with 18 bases between. CDR1 is LNHNV, CDR2 YYDKDF, per germline (reference sequence). The CDR3 contains 16 residues.

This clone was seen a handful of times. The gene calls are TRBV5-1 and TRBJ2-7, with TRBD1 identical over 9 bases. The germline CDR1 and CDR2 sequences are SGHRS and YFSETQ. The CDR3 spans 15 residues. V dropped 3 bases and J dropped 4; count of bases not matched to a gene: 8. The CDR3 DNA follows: TGCGCCAGCAGCTCGCCGGACAGGGGCTCATACGAGCAGTACTTC. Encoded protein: CASSSPDRGSYEQYF.

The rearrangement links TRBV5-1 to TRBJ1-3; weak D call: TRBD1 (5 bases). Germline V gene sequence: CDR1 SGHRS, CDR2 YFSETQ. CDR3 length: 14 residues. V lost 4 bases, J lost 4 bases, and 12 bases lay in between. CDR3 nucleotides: TGCGCCAGCAGCCCCCAGGGAACCGGAAACACCATATATTTT. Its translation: CASSPQGTGNTIYF. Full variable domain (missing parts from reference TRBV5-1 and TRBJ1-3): KAGVTQTPRYLIKTRGQQVTLSCSPISGHRSVSWYQQTPGQGLQFLFEYFSETQRNKGNFPGRFSGRQFSNSRSEMNVSTLELGDSALYLCASSPQGTGNTIYFGEGSWLTVV.

The CDR3 spells CASSSGMYGYTF. The CDR3 bases are TGTGCCAGCAGTTCCGGCATGTATGGCTACACCTTC. The rearrangement uses TRBV6-5 and TRBJ1-2; D remains unclear. The CDR3 has 12 residues. In germline, CDR1 is MNHEY, CDR2 SVGAGI. The V gene lost 4 bases and the J gene lost 5 bases, with 8 bases spanning the gap.

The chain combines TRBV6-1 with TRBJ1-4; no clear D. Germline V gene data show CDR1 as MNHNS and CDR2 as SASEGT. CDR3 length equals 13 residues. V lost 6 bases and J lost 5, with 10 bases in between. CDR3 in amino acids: CASRMDGNEKLFF. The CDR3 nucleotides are TGTGCCAGCAGGATGGACGGGAATGAAAAACTGTTTTTT.

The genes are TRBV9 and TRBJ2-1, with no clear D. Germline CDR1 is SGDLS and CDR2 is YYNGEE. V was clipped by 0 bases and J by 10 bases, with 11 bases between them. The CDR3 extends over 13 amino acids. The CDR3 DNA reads TGTGCCAGCAGCGTAGCTCGGACGGGCGAGCAGTTCTTC. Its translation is CASSVARTGEQFF.

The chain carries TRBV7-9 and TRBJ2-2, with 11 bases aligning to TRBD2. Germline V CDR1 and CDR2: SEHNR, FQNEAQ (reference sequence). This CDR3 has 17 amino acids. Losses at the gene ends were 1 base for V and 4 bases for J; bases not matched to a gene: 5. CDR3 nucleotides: TGTGCCAGCAGCTTAGGTGGGACTAGCGGAGCCACCGGGGAGCTGTTTTTT. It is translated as CASSLGGTSGATGELFF.

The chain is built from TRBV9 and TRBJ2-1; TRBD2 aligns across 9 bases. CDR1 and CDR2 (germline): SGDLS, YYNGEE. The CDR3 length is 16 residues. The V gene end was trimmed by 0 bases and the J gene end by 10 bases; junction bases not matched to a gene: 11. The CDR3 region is CASSVAPLAGTWEQFF. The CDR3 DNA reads TGTGCCAGCAGCGTAGCCCCGCTAGCGGGGACTTGGGAGCAGTTCTTC.

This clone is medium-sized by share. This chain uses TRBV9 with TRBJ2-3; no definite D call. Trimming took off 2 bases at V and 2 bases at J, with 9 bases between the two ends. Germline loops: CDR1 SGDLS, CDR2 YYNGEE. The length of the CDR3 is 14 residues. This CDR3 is CASSVFDDTDTQYF. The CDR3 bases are TGTGCCAGCAGCGTCTTCGACGACACAGATACGCAGTATTTT.

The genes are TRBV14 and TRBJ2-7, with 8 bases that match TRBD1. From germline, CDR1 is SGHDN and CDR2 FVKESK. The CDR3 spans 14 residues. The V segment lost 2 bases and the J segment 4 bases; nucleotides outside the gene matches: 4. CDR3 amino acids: CASSQRTGRYEQYF. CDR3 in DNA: TGTGCCAGCAGCCAACGGACAGGGCGGTACGAGCAGTACTTC.

The CDR3 nucleotides read TGCGCCAGCAGTGTGACCGGGACGAAAAATGAGCAGTTCTTC. Protein product: CASSVTGTKNEQFF. The V and J genes are TRBV10-2 and TRBJ2-1; perhaps D is TRBD1 or TRBD2 (5 bases each). The CDR3 has 14 residues. Germline lookup yields CDR1 WSHSY and CDR2 SAAADI. Trimming removed 4 bases from V and 7 bases from J, with 14 bases in between.

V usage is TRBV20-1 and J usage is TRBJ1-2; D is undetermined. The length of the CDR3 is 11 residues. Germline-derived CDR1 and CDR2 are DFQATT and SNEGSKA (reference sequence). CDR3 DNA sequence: TGCAGACCTTTCGGGGAGTCTGGCTACACCTTC. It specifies CRPFGESGYTF.

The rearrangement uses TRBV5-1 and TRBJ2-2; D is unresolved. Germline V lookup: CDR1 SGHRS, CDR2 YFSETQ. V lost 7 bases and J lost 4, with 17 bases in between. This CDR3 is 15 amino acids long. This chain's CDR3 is CASETREGGTGELFF. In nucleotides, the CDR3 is TGCGCCAGCGAGACGCGCGAAGGTGGCACCGGGGAGCTGTTTTTT.

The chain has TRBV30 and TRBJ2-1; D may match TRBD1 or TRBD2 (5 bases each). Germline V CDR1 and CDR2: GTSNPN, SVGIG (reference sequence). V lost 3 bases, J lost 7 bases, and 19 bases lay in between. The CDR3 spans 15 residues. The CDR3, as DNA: TGTGCCTGGAGCCCAATCACCCGGGGCACGAATGAGCAGTTCTTC. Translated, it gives CAWSPITRGTNEQFF.

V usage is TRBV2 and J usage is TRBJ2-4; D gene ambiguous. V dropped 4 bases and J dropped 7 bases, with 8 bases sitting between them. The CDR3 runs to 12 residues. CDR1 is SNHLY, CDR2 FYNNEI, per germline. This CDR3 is CASSGDINIQYF. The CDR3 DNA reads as TGTGCCAGCAGTGGTGATATCAACATTCAGTACTTC.